This entry lists 16 T cell receptor beta chains sequenced from one sample in a study of identical twins. MiXCR, run by TCRdb on the 5' RACE reads, gives a single entry per CDR3 protein. The sample contains about 340,000 distinct CDR3 sequences, about 9% of which appear only once. Material: naive T cells sorted from blood. The source of these receptors is a woman in her forties or fifties in good health.

This chain uses TRBV29-1 with TRBJ2-7, with 8 bases fitting TRBD2. Germline V gene sequence: CDR1 SQVTM, CDR2 ANQGSEA. V dropped 3 bases and J dropped 6; count of bases not matched to a gene: 7. This CDR3 is built from 13 residues. The CDR3 DNA reads TGCAGCGTTGAGGGGACTAGGAGATCCGAGCAGTACTTC. This gives the protein CSVEGTRRSEQYF.

The rearrangement joins TRBV10-2 to TRBJ1-2; D unresolved. Trimming took off 4 bases at V and 3 bases at J, with 6 bases between the two ends. The CDR3 is 12 residues long. In germline, CDR1 is WSHSY, CDR2 SAAADI. CDR3 amino acids: CASSADDYGYTF. The CDR3 DNA sequence: TGCGCCAGCAGTGCCGACGACTATGGCTACACCTTC.

The J gene is TRBJ2-5, the V gene TRBV5-5; tentatively, D is TRBD1 (5 bases). V lost 3 bases and J lost 5, with 8 bases in between. Germline assignment: CDR1 SGHKS and CDR2 YYEKEE (reference sequence). The CDR3 spans 12 residues. This CDR3 is CASSWKGETQYF. The DNA of the CDR3 is TGTGCCAGCAGCTGGAAGGGGGAGACCCAGTACTTC.

The genes are TRBV29-1 and TRBJ1-3; D is unclear. The CDR3 runs 11 residues. In germline, CDR1 is SQVTM, CDR2 ANQGSEA. The V end was cut by 5 bases, the J end by 4 bases, with 6 bases between. The CDR3 loop reads CSVSEGNTIYF. The CDR3 DNA reads TGCAGCGTTTCGGAAGGAAACACCATATATTTT.

This clonotype was seen at least ten times. This chain joins TRBV4-1 and TRBJ2-2, with D perhaps matching TRBD2 (6 bases). Trimming removed 4 bases from V and 6 bases from J, with 18 bases in between. The CDR3 is 16 amino acids. Germline lookup yields CDR1 MGHRA and CDR2 YSYEKL. The CDR3 sequence: CASSPQRSGVAGELFF. CDR3 nucleotide sequence: TGCGCCAGCAGCCCGCAAAGATCGGGGGTAGCCGGGGAGCTGTTTTTT.

The V and J genes are TRBV10-3 and TRBJ1-6; D remains unclear. V was pared by 2 bases and J by 14 bases, with 16 bases between. From germline, CDR1 is ENHRY and CDR2 SYGVKD. The CDR3 spans 14 residues. DNA of the CDR3: TGTGCCATCAGTGAGCCAACAAGTTCCTTGGCCCTCCACTTT. It is translated as CAISEPTSSLALHF.

This clonotype was seen more than once but under ten times. The chain couples TRBV25-1 to TRBJ2-7, with D maybe TRBD2 (6 bases). Germline loops: CDR1 MGHDK, CDR2 SYGVNS. The CDR3 totals 14 residues. V was pared by 6 bases and J by 0 bases, with 12 bases between. The CDR3 sequence is CASRFRESSYEQYV. DNA of the CDR3: TGTGCCAGCAGGTTCCGGGAGAGCTCCTACGAGCAGTACGTC.

This clonotype was detected a few times. The chain employs TRBV5-1 and TRBJ2-5; TRBD2 matches 8 bases. Germline CDR1 is SGHRS and CDR2 is YFSETQ. Losses at the gene ends were 7 bases for V and 5 bases for J; bases not matched to a gene: 10. The length of the CDR3 is 14 residues. CDR3 coding DNA: TGCGCCAGCGGGATAGGACTAGCCGGGGAGACCCAGTACTTC. Amino acid sequence: CASGIGLAGETQYF.

This clonotype turned up a few times. The chain links TRBV27 to TRBJ1-5; TRBD1 aligns across 11 bases. This CDR3 has 17 amino acids. Unmatched junction bases numbered 7, after V lost 4 bases and J lost 2 bases. In germline, CDR1 is MNHEY, CDR2 SMNVEV (reference sequence). The chain's CDR3 is CASSSGQGAPGNQPQHF. For the CDR3, the DNA is TGTGCCAGCAGTTCTGGACAGGGGGCGCCTGGCAATCAGCCCCAGCATTTT.

CDR3 protein: CASSDLTGDTQYF. As DNA, the CDR3 is TGTGCCAGCAGTGACTTAACTGGGGATACGCAGTATTTT. The chain is built from TRBV12-3 or TRBV12-4 and TRBJ2-3; D is ambiguous. V gave up 5 bases and J gave up 6 bases, with 12 bases separating them. This CDR3 has 13 residues.

Many counts were recorded for this clonotype. A junction boundary mismatches the germline segment, possibly from a read error. The rearrangement joins TRBV12-3 or TRBV12-4 to TRBJ2-3; D is unclear. The CDR3 contains 12 residues. CDR3 residues: CASSLVGDTQYF. Here the CDR3 DNA reads TGCGCCAGCAGCTTGGTCGGCGATACGCAGTATTTT.

The J gene is TRBJ2-2, the V gene TRBV25-1; D gene ambiguous. V was pared by 4 bases and J by 5 bases, with 11 bases between. Germline V gene sequence: CDR1 MGHDK, CDR2 SYGVNS. The CDR3 consists of 14 residues. The CDR3 nucleotides read TGTGCCAGCAGTGCCGCGGATTCGACCGGGGAGCTGTTTTTT. Its translation is CASSAADSTGELFF.

The V call is TRBV20-1, the J call TRBJ2-1, with TRBD2 matching 14 bases. Looked up from germline, CDR1 is DFQATT and CDR2 is SNEGSKA (reference sequence). V shed 3 bases and J 0 bases; nucleotides not matched to a gene: 4. The CDR3 length is 17 residues. CDR3 region: CSARGLAGDPSYNEQFF. CDR3 in DNA: TGCAGTGCTAGGGGACTAGCGGGAGACCCCTCCTACAATGAGCAGTTCTTC.

This clonotype was picked up many times. The chain links TRBV7-9 to TRBJ2-4, with 11 bases fitting TRBD2. CDR3 length: 16 residues. Germline-derived CDR1 and CDR2 are SEHNR and FQNEAQ (reference sequence). Trimming removed 4 bases from V and 6 bases from J; junction bases left unmatched: 8. CDR3 in DNA: TGTGCCAGCAGCTCTCTAGCGGGAGGAGGGGCAAACATTCAGTACTTC. Residues: CASSSLAGGGANIQYF.

This clonotype was seen only a few times. The V and J genes are TRBV9 and TRBJ2-3, with unresolved D. Germline V lookup: CDR1 SGDLS, CDR2 YYNGEE. The CDR3 spans 14 residues. Trimming took 2 bases from V and 0 from J, leaving 7 bases between them. The DNA of the CDR3 is TGTGCCAGCAGCGTGGAGACTAGCACAGATACGCAGTATTTT. Protein product: CASSVETSTDTQYF.

This clonotype was counted a few times. The chain combines TRBV5-1 with TRBJ2-3, with D unclear. V was trimmed by 0 bases and J by 0 bases, leaving 11 bases between them. This CDR3 is built from 16 residues. Germline V gene sequence: CDR1 SGHRS, CDR2 YFSETQ. CDR3 residues: CASSLGVGGSTDTQYF. DNA of the CDR3: TGCGCCAGCAGCTTGGGCGTAGGCGGAAGCACAGATACGCAGTATTTT.